The 5 T cell receptor beta chains below all came from one sample that was sequenced in a study of cytomegalovirus exposure and HLA in healthy donors. Use of 60 Vbeta and 13 Jbeta primers characterized the PCR. Here immunoSEQ multiplex PCR was the method, and the copy in TCRdb shows in-frame clones only, minus some. The sample includes about 250,000 clones, more than 55% of them seen just once. Sequenced sample: PBMCs. Receptors were obtained from a female donor in good health and CMV-seronegative.

The chain joins TRBV13 to TRBJ2-5, with D possibly matching TRBD2 (5 bases). Germline V lookup: CDR1 PRHDT, CDR2 FYEKMQ (reference sequence). This CDR3 is 15 amino acids long. V dropped 5 bases and J dropped 4 bases, with 17 bases sitting between them. The CDR3 region is CASSPRSGEGETQYF. The CDR3 DNA reads as TGTGCCAGCAGCCCTCGTTCGGGCGAGGGAGAGACCCAGTACTTC.

This rearrangement joins TRBV5-1 to TRBJ2-7, with TRBD1 matching over 9 bases. Germline V CDR1 and CDR2: SGHRS, YFSETQ. This CDR3 contains 14 residues. V gave up 2 bases and J gave up 4 bases; unmatched junction bases: 4. In DNA, the CDR3 is TGCGCCAGCAGCTTACCGGGACAGGGTTACGAGCAGTACTTC. Translation: CASSLPGQGYEQYF.

This chain uses TRBV19 with TRBJ1-2, with unresolved D. CDR1 LNHDA and CDR2 SQIVND come from the germline V gene (reference sequence). V was shortened by 5 bases and J by 4 bases, with 5 bases between the two germline ends. CDR3 length: 11 amino acids. In nucleotides, the CDR3 is TGTGCCAGTAGTCTGAGCTATGGCTACACCTTC. Amino acids: CASSLSYGYTF.

This clone occurred a few times. The chain combines TRBV6-6 with TRBJ2-7; 9 bases are shared with TRBD2. The CDR3 contains 16 residues. The ends lost 2 bases at V and 3 bases at J; junction bases unmatched: 8. Per the germline V gene, CDR1 is MNHNY and CDR2 is SVGAGI (reference sequence). This CDR3 is CASSYANSGSGYEQYF. CDR3 in DNA: TGTGCCAGCAGTTACGCTAATAGCGGGAGCGGCTACGAGCAGTACTTC.

The V gene is TRBV2, the J gene TRBJ2-7, with D possibly TRBD1 on 5 matching bases. V lost 7 bases and J 3 bases, leaving 7 bases between the germline ends. In germline, CDR1 is SNHLY, CDR2 FYNNEI. The CDR3 extends over 11 amino acids. Here the CDR3 reads CASMDIYEQYF. The CDR3 bases are TGTGCCAGCATGGACATCTACGAGCAGTACTTC. The variable domain in full, completed from reference TRBV2 and TRBJ2-7, reads EPEVTQTPSHQVTQMGQEVILRCVPISNHLYFYWYRQILGQKVEFLVSFYNNEISEKSEIFDDQFSVERPDGSNFTLKIRSTKLEDSAMYFCASMDIYEQYFGPGTRLTVT.